A selection of T cell receptor beta chains follows, all from one sample in a study of T cells in Graves' hyperthyroidism and ophthalmopathy. TCRdb re-called the multiplex PCR reads with MiXCR, one entry per CDR3 protein. The profile shows 600,000 to 650,000 distinct CDR3 sequences, 15% to 20% of them singletons. Sequenced: blood. Receptors were obtained from a young woman with Graves' hyperthyroidism. Each CDR3 is given with its conserved first and last residue. D genes are given only for firm matches. For some rows the clone size is stated as once, few or many, or as a class when expanded; others skip it.

D: TRBD1; V: TRBV5-1; size: few; J: TRBJ2-7; CDR3: CASSSPGQGFMEQYF; DNA: TGCGCCAGCAGCTCCCCGGGACAGGGGTTCATGGAGCAGTACTTC
D: -; V: TRBV7-9; size: many; J: TRBJ2-2; CDR3: CASSSDAVTGELFF; DNA: TGTGCCAGCAGCTCTGACGCTGTCACCGGGGAGCTGTTTTTT
D: -; V: TRBV18; size: few; J: TRBJ1-5; CDR3: CASSRPQQPQHF; DNA: TGTGCCAGCTCCCGACCGCAACAGCCCCAGCATTTT
D: -; V: TRBV3-1; size: -; J: TRBJ2-2; CDR3: CASSPYVQGTGELFF; DNA: TGTGCCAGCAGCCCGTATGTGCAGGGGACCGGGGAGCTGTTTTTT
D: TRBD2; V: TRBV7-2; size: many; J: TRBJ2-1; CDR3: CASSLAGTSGGNEQFF; DNA: TGTGCCAGCAGCTTGGCCGGGACTAGCGGAGGTAATGAGCAGTTCTTC
D: -; V: TRBV9; size: -; J: TRBJ1-2; CDR3: CASSVDRTNYGYTF; DNA: TGTGCCAGCAGCGTAGATCGGACGAACTATGGCTACACCTTC
D: TRBD2; V: TRBV7-3; size: few; J: TRBJ2-2; CDR3: CASSQSGRARGELFF; DNA: TGTGCCAGCAGCCAAAGCGGGAGGGCCAGGGGGGAGCTGTTTTTT
D: -; V: TRBV20-1; size: many; J: TRBJ2-5; CDR3: CSAEDRGTTQYF; DNA: TGCAGTGCTGAGGACCGTGGGACGACCCAGTACTTC
D: -; V: TRBV6-2/TRBV6-3; size: few; J: TRBJ1-5; CDR3: CASRRRGDNQPQHF; DNA: TGTGCCAGTAGACGGAGGGGAGACAATCAGCCCCAGCATTTT
D: TRBD1; V: TRBV2; size: many; J: TRBJ1-1; CDR3: CASIKDRDMNTEAFF; DNA: TGTGCCAGCATCAAAGACAGGGACATGAACACTGAAGCTTTCTTT
D: -; V: TRBV28; size: few; J: TRBJ2-3; CDR3: CASSFNGNTDTQYF; DNA: TGTGCCAGCAGTTTTAACGGCAACACAGATACGCAGTATTTT
D: -; V: TRBV5-1; size: -; J: TRBJ2-3; CDR3: CASSLFSSNPDTQYF; DNA: TGCGCCAGCAGCTTGTTTTCGTCAAACCCAGATACGCAGTATTTT
D: -; V: TRBV6-1; size: many; J: TRBJ1-5; CDR3: CASSPNYSNQPQHF; DNA: TGTGCCAGCAGTCCTAATTATAGCAATCAGCCCCAGCATTTT
D: TRBD1; V: TRBV27; size: -; J: TRBJ1-5; CDR3: CASGRGEYSNQPQHF; DNA: TGTGCCAGCGGCAGGGGGGAGTATAGCAATCAGCCCCAGCATTTT
D: -; V: TRBV7-6; size: -; J: TRBJ2-7; CDR3: CASSRIGLRLYEQYF; DNA: TGTGCCAGCAGCCGGATTGGGCTCAGATTGTACGAGCAGTACTTC
D: -; V: TRBV29-1; size: -; J: TRBJ2-7; CDR3: CSVETHYEQYF; DNA: TGCAGCGTTGAAACCCACTACGAGCAGTACTTC
D: -; V: TRBV2; size: many; J: TRBJ1-6; CDR3: CASSEEALQGSPLHF; DNA: TGTGCCAGCAGTGAAGAGGCTCTACAGGGTTCACCCCTCCACTTT
D: -; V: TRBV20-1; size: few; J: TRBJ2-3; CDR3: CSARRGIGTDTQYF; DNA: TGCAGTGCTAGACGGGGAATAGGCACAGATACGCAGTATTTT
D: TRBD2; V: TRBV29-1; size: -; J: TRBJ2-7; CDR3: CSVTLSGTYEQYF; DNA: TGCAGCGTCACTTTGAGCGGGACCTACGAGCAGTACTTC
D: TRBD2; V: TRBV7-2; size: many; J: TRBJ2-1; CDR3: CASSRSGSYEQFF; DNA: TGTGCCAGCAGCCGAAGCGGGAGCTATGAGCAGTTCTTC
D: TRBD1; V: TRBV12-3/TRBV12-4; size: -; J: TRBJ1-2; CDR3: CASSLILRDSYYGYTF; DNA: TGTGCCAGCAGTTTAATTCTCCGGGACAGTTACTATGGCTACACCTTC
D: TRBD1; V: TRBV28; size: many; J: TRBJ2-5; CDR3: CASSFLGQGQETQYF; DNA: TGTGCCAGCAGTTTTTTGGGACAGGGCCAAGAGACCCAGTACTTC
D: TRBD1; V: TRBV6-5; size: many; J: TRBJ1-1; CDR3: CASSYSQQGALNTEAFF; DNA: TGTGCCAGCAGTTACTCGCAACAGGGGGCTCTGAACACTGAAGCTTTCTTT
D: -; V: TRBV19; size: -; J: TRBJ2-7; CDR3: CASSSLDSGSSYEQYF; DNA: TGTGCCAGTAGTAGTCTTGACAGTGGGAGCTCCTACGAGCAGTACTTC
D: TRBD2; V: TRBV19; size: -; J: TRBJ2-3; CDR3: CACSTTMGLAASTDTQYF; DNA: TGTGCCTGTAGTACAACTATGGGACTAGCGGCTTCCACAGATACGCAGTATTTT
D: -; V: TRBV6-2/TRBV6-3; size: once; J: TRBJ1-1; CDR3: CASSRDPTWAAFF; DNA: TGTGCCAGCAGTCGCGACCCGACTTGGGCAGCTTTCTTT
D: TRBD2; V: TRBV6-9; size: -; J: TRBJ2-2; CDR3: CASSANPGLEFGLYRELFF; DNA: TGTGCCAGCAGTGCGAATCCGGGACTAGAATTCGGCCTCTATAGGGAGCTGTTTTTT
D: -; V: TRBV13; size: -; J: TRBJ1-2; CDR3: CASSLEQEDYGYTF; DNA: TGTGCCAGCAGCTTAGAACAGGAAGACTATGGCTACACCTTC
D: TRBD2; V: TRBV9; size: -; J: TRBJ2-1; CDR3: CASSVVAGAYNEQFF; DNA: TGTGCCAGCAGCGTAGTAGCGGGAGCGTACAATGAGCAGTTCTTC
D: -; V: TRBV3-1; size: -; J: TRBJ2-1; CDR3: CASSQGWSEQFF; DNA: TGTGCCAGCAGCCAAGGGTGGAGTGAGCAGTTCTTC
D: TRBD1; V: TRBV29-1; size: many; J: TRBJ1-1; CDR3: CSVVDDRAGTEAFF; DNA: TGCAGCGTCGTCGACGACAGGGCGGGCACTGAAGCTTTCTTT
D: -; V: TRBV11-2; size: many; J: TRBJ2-7; CDR3: CASSLAPVAYEQYF; DNA: TGTGCCAGCAGCTTAGCCCCGGTGGCCTACGAGCAGTACTTC
D: -; V: TRBV20-1; size: -; J: TRBJ2-1; CDR3: CSAMKRASNNEQFF; DNA: TGCAGTGCTATGAAGCGAGCAAGTAACAATGAGCAGTTCTTC
D: -; V: TRBV28; size: many; J: TRBJ2-5; CDR3: CASRGVGRQETQYF; DNA: TGTGCCAGCAGGGGGGTGGGACGGCAAGAGACCCAGTACTTC
D: TRBD2; V: TRBV24-1; size: few; J: TRBJ2-1; CDR3: CATSDSGRSYNEQFF; DNA: TGTGCCACCAGTGACAGCGGGAGGTCCTACAATGAGCAGTTCTTC
D: -; V: TRBV24-1; size: many; J: TRBJ2-2; CDR3: CATSETGPTNTGELFF; DNA: TGTGCCACCAGTGAAACTGGACCAACGAACACCGGGGAGCTGTTTTTT
D: -; V: TRBV9; size: many; J: TRBJ1-2; CDR3: CASSPFDINYGYTF; DNA: TGTGCCAGCAGCCCTTTCGACATTAACTATGGCTACACCTTC
D: -; V: TRBV28; size: many; J: TRBJ2-7; CDR3: CASSHRDAAYEQYF; DNA: TGTGCCAGCAGTCACCGGGACGCGGCCTACGAGCAGTACTTC
D: TRBD2; V: TRBV5-1; size: many; J: TRBJ2-7; CDR3: CASSFGLAGGFYEQYF; DNA: TGCGCCAGCAGCTTCGGACTAGCGGGAGGGTTCTACGAGCAGTACTTC
D: -; V: TRBV30; size: -; J: TRBJ1-5; CDR3: CAWSEGTPQPQHF; DNA: TGTGCCTGGAGTGAAGGGACACCTCAGCCCCAGCATTTT
D: -; V: TRBV7-3; size: many; J: TRBJ2-1; CDR3: CASSPNLQPQFF; DNA: TGTGCCAGCAGCCCAAACTTACAGCCGCAGTTCTTC
D: TRBD1; V: TRBV2; size: many; J: TRBJ1-1; CDR3: CASSDPRGRGTEAFF; DNA: TGTGCCAGCAGTGACCCCAGGGGGCGAGGGACTGAAGCTTTCTTT
D: TRBD2; V: TRBV7-9; size: many; J: TRBJ2-2; CDR3: CASSSDLAGVGEDTGELFF; DNA: TGTGCCAGCAGCTCCGACCTAGCGGGAGTAGGGGAAGACACCGGGGAGCTGTTTTTT
D: TRBD2; V: TRBV28; size: -; J: TRBJ2-7; CDR3: CASSLGLAGGNEQYF; DNA: TGTGCCAGCAGTTTAGGGCTAGCGGGAGGGAACGAGCAGTACTTC
D: -; V: TRBV24-1; size: many; J: TRBJ1-2; CDR3: CATSAANYGYTF; DNA: TGTGCCACCAGTGCCGCTAACTATGGCTACACCTTC
D: -; V: TRBV7-9; size: -; J: TRBJ1-2; CDR3: CASSPDGGTYGYTF; DNA: TGTGCCAGCAGCCCCGATGGAGGGACCTATGGCTACACCTTC
D: -; V: TRBV10-3; size: -; J: TRBJ1-1; CDR3: CAISPLWGTNTEAFF; DNA: TGTGCCATCTCCCCCTTGTGGGGAACTAACACTGAAGCTTTCTTT
D: -; V: TRBV3-1; size: few; J: TRBJ2-1; CDR3: CASSQELPRGTYNEQFF; DNA: TGTGCCAGCAGCCAAGAGTTACCGCGGGGAACCTACAATGAGCAGTTCTTC
D: TRBD2; V: TRBV29-1; size: few; J: TRBJ2-3; CDR3: CSAPRLAGITDTQYF; DNA: TGCAGCGCCCCCAGGCTAGCGGGGATCACAGATACGCAATATTTT
D: -; V: TRBV30; size: many; J: TRBJ1-3; CDR3: CAWSVGNTIYF; DNA: TGTGCCTGGAGTGTCGGAAACACCATATATTTT
D: TRBD2; V: TRBV11-3; size: -; J: TRBJ2-3; CDR3: CASSPGLAGGGSTDTQYF; DNA: TGTGCCAGCAGCCCGGGACTAGCGGGAGGGGGGAGCACAGATACGCAGTATTTT
D: TRBD1; V: TRBV28; size: many; J: TRBJ2-7; CDR3: CASSHRTGGDEQYF; DNA: TGTGCCAGCAGTCATAGGACAGGGGGCGACGAGCAGTACTTC
D: -; V: TRBV6-2/TRBV6-3; size: many; J: TRBJ2-7; CDR3: CASSYLAHYEQYF; DNA: TGTGCCAGCAGTTACCTGGCCCACTACGAGCAGTACTTC
D: TRBD1; V: TRBV27; size: many; J: TRBJ2-3; CDR3: CASSFMGQGGADTQYF; DNA: TGTGCCAGCAGTTTTATGGGACAGGGTGGTGCAGATACGCAGTATTTT
D: TRBD2; V: TRBV5-4; size: few; J: TRBJ2-5; CDR3: CASSHKRGAETQYF; DNA: TGTGCCAGCAGCCACAAGCGGGGGGCGGAGACCCAGTACTTC